The 30 T cell receptor beta chains reported below all come from one sample, sequenced in a study of T cells in Graves' hyperthyroidism and ophthalmopathy. Amplification targeted TCR beta CDR3 regions from RNA transcripts. A set of HTBI primers served as the primers for a first-round RT-PCR of the TCR CDR3. TCRdb reprocessed the multiplex PCR reads with MiXCR, giving one entry per CDR3 protein. Of hundreds of thousands of distinct CDR3 sequences detected, roughly a sixth appear once; the ten largest clones hold 15% to 20%. Sequenced sample: blood. These receptors originate from a woman aged 45-65 years with Graves' hyperthyroidism that later progressed to Graves' ophthalmopathy.

This clonotype came up a few times. This chain joins TRBV19 and TRBJ2-2; 7 nucleotides match TRBD1. CDR3 length: 16 residues. Trimming removed 6 bases from V and 4 bases from J; junction bases left unmatched: 11. The germline V gene has CDR1 LNHDA and CDR2 SQIVND (reference sequence). This CDR3 is CASRISGTVGTGELFF. Here the CDR3 DNA reads TGTGCCAGTAGGATCTCCGGGACAGTCGGCACCGGGGAGCTGTTTTTT.

The chain is built from TRBV20-1 and TRBJ1-3; TRBD1 matches at 7 bases. Per the germline V gene, CDR1 is DFQATT and CDR2 is SNEGSKA (reference sequence). Trimming at V came to 3 bases and at J to 6 bases, leaving 8 bases not matched to a gene. This CDR3 comprises 14 residues. CDR3 in DNA: TGCAGTGCTAGGCCCACAGGGGTGGCAAACACCATATATTTT. Its protein product is CSARPTGVANTIYF.

The V gene is TRBV12-3 or TRBV12-4, the J gene TRBJ2-7; tentatively, D is TRBD1 (6 bases). This CDR3 is 14 amino acids long. V was cut by 1 base and J by 7 bases, with 14 bases left in between. This CDR3 is CASSLEEERGEQYF. CDR3 in DNA: TGTGCCAGCAGTTTAGAGGAGGAGAGGGGGGAGCAGTACTTC.

The chain couples TRBV20-1 to TRBJ2-5, with 8 bases aligning to TRBD1. After removal of 5 bases from V and 2 bases from J, the junction contained 10 bases not matched to a gene. Germline loops: CDR1 DFQATT, CDR2 SNEGSKA (reference sequence). CDR3 length equals 15 residues. The CDR3 loop is CSAVGTQGEQETQYF. CDR3 DNA: TGCAGTGCTGTAGGAACACAGGGGGAACAAGAGACCCAGTACTTC.

A word on this clonotype: This may arise from a read error, as a much more abundant clone is one base away. The genes are TRBV3-1 and TRBJ1-2; D may be TRBD1 (5 bases). Germline V gene lookup returns CDR1 LGHDT and CDR2 YNNKEL (reference sequence). CDR3 length: 17 residues. The CDR3: CASSQASTVNNNYSYTF. The CDR3 DNA sequence: TGTGCCAGCAGCCAAGCGTCGACAGTAAATAACAACTATAGCTACACCTTC.

The sample holds a few counts of this clonotype. This chain connects TRBV9 to TRBJ2-1, with D possibly matching TRBD1 (6 bases). In germline, CDR1 is SGDLS, CDR2 YYNGEE. The length of the CDR3 is 14 residues. Trimming pared 0 bases from V and 8 bases from J, leaving 12 bases between. The CDR3 is CASSVGEGVDEQFF. The CDR3 DNA reads TGTGCCAGCAGCGTAGGTGAGGGGGTAGATGAGCAGTTCTTC.

This clonotype was picked up many times. The CDR3 bases are TGTGCCAGCAGGGGGACTAGCGGGTTCGCAGATACGCAGTATTTT. Translation: CASRGTSGFADTQYF. This chain connects TRBV12-3 or TRBV12-4 to TRBJ2-3; TRBD2 agrees at 12 bases. The CDR3 totals 15 residues. The junction had 5 bases not matched to a gene; V was cut back by 6 bases and J by 4 bases.

The chain is built from TRBV7-8 and TRBJ1-4; no firm D call. Germline CDR1 SGHVS, CDR2 FQNEAQ. V lost 2 bases and J lost 2, with 18 bases in between. This CDR3 is built from 18 residues. The CDR3 coding sequence is TGTGCCAGCAGCTTATTGGTCAGCTCAGTAGGTACTAATGAAAAACTGTTTTTT. Its translation is CASSLLVSSVGTNEKLFF.

This clonotype occurred a few times. The J gene is TRBJ1-5, the V gene TRBV6-1; a possible D gene is TRBD1 (5 bases). Germline V gene lookup returns CDR1 MNHNS and CDR2 SASEGT. V was shortened by 1 base and J by 7 bases, with 17 bases between the two germline ends. The length of the CDR3 is 16 residues. The CDR3 protein is CASSEGTGAGNQPQHF. Written as DNA, the CDR3 is TGTGCCAGCAGTGAAGGAACAGGTGCGGGGAACCAGCCCCAGCATTTT.

This clonotype was picked up many times. The V gene is TRBV14, the J gene TRBJ2-3; 13 nucleotides align to TRBD2. V dropped 5 bases and J dropped 6; count of bases not matched to a gene: 5. Germline V lookup: CDR1 SGHDN, CDR2 FVKESK. The CDR3 sequence is 15 residues long. This CDR3 is CASSWGLAGSDTQYF. The CDR3 nucleotides read TGTGCCAGCAGCTGGGGACTAGCGGGGAGCGATACGCAGTATTTT.

In nucleotides, the CDR3 is TGTGCCAGTAGTGGCCGGGACAGTAATGAAAAACTGTTTTTT. Translation gives CASSGRDSNEKLFF. The V gene is TRBV19, the J gene TRBJ1-4, with 7 bases identical to TRBD1. Germline lookup yields CDR1 LNHDA and CDR2 SQIVND (reference sequence). V shed 5 bases and J 4 bases; nucleotides not matched to a gene: 4. The CDR3 has 14 amino acids.

This clonotype was counted between two and nine times. The chain links TRBV4-1 to TRBJ1-2; D is ambiguous. Germline V gene data show CDR1 as MGHRA and CDR2 as YSYEKL. This CDR3 region has 12 residues. V lost 0 bases, J lost 7 bases, and 6 bases lay in between. CDR3 bases: TGCGCCAGCAGCCAAGAACGGACTGGCTACACCTTC. It encodes CASSQERTGYTF.

This chain links TRBV4-1 with TRBJ1-1; D not certain. V was shortened by 0 bases and J by 5 bases, with 10 bases between the two germline ends. The germline CDR1 and CDR2 sequences are MGHRA and YSYEKL. This CDR3 has 14 residues. In DNA form, the CDR3 reads TGCGCCAGCAGCCAAGAAGGATCTTGGACTGAAGCTTTCTTT. It yields the protein CASSQEGSWTEAFF.

The sample holds a few counts of this clonotype. One end of the junction does not line up with germline, which may come from a read error. This chain uses TRBV7-7 with TRBJ2-1; 8 bases line up with TRBD2. The germline CDR1 and CDR2 sequences are SSHAT and FNYEAQ (reference sequence). The CDR3 is 13 amino acids. The CDR3 DNA sequence: TGTGCTAGCAGCGCGGGACTAGTAGTTGAGCAGTTCTTC. Its protein is CASSAGLVVEQFF. Full variable domain (missing parts from reference TRBV7-7 and TRBJ2-1): GAGVSQSPRYKVTKRGQDVTLRCDPISSHATLYWYQQALGQGPEFLTYFNYEAQPDKSGLPSDRFSAERPEGSISTLTIQRTEQRDSAMYRCASSAGLVVEQFFGPGTRLTVL.

The rearrangement joins TRBV19 to TRBJ2-3; TRBD2 matches 15 bases. V was clipped by 3 bases and J by 9 bases; unmatched bases: 4. CDR1 and CDR2 from the germline V gene are LNHDA and SQIVND (reference sequence). The CDR3 consists of 15 residues. The CDR3 here is CASSIAGTSGGTQYF. The CDR3 DNA reads TGTGCCAGTAGTATCGCGGGGACTAGCGGGGGGACGCAGTATTTT. The full variable domain, with the rest looked up from reference TRBV19 and TRBJ2-3, is DGGITQSPKYLFRKEGQNVTLSCEQNLNHDAMYWYRQDPGQGLRLIYYSQIVNDFQKGDIAEGYSVSREKKESFPLTVTSAQKNPTAFYLCASSIAGTSGGTQYFGPGTRLTVL.

The table lists this clonotype with many counts. The chain links TRBV11-3 to TRBJ1-1; D is ambiguous. V was clipped by 3 bases and J by 4 bases, with 9 bases between them. Germline CDR1 is SGHNT and CDR2 is YENEEA. The CDR3 is 13 residues long. Here the CDR3 DNA reads TGTGCCAGCAGCTTGCGAGAGGCCACTGAAGCTTTCTTT. Translated, it gives CASSLREATEAFF.

This clonotype appeared many times. The V call is TRBV3-1, the J call TRBJ1-5; D is unresolved. The CDR3 is 13 residues long. V lost 2 bases and J 0 bases, leaving 2 bases between the germline ends. The germline gives CDR1 LGHDT, CDR2 YNNKEL (reference sequence). This chain's CDR3 is CASSQNSNQPQHF. The CDR3 DNA reads TGTGCCAGCAGCCAAAATAGCAATCAGCCCCAGCATTTT.

This clonotype has a count of ten or more. The chain employs TRBV11-3 and TRBJ2-3; 7 nucleotides align to TRBD1. The CDR3 has 15 amino acids. V shed 5 bases, J shed 0 bases, and the junction held 5 bases outside the gene matches. Germline V gene sequence: CDR1 SGHNT, CDR2 YENEEA. The CDR3 protein is CASSEGGRSTDTQYF. The CDR3 DNA reads TGTGCCAGCAGCGAAGGGGGCCGCAGCACAGATACGCAGTATTTT.

The table lists this clonotype with a few counts. A much bigger clone sits one base away, suggesting this may be a read error. The conserved closing phenylalanine or tryptophan is absent in this CDR3, likely reflecting a read error. The V and J genes are TRBV18 and TRBJ1-1; TRBD1 matches 9 bases. CDR1 and CDR2 from the germline V gene are KGHSH and LQKENI. Trimming took 2 bases from V and 1 from J; bases not matched to a gene: 2. This CDR3 is built from 15 residues. CDR3 DNA sequence: TGTGCCAGCTCACCAGGGACAGGGACGAACACTGAAGCTTTCCTT. Its translation: CASSPGTGTNTEAFL.

The chain links TRBV20-1 to TRBJ1-2, with D maybe TRBD1 (6 bases). The CDR3 is 15 residues long. V lost 0 bases to trimming and J lost 4 bases, with 15 bases between them. Per germline, CDR1 DFQATT and CDR2 SNEGSKA (reference sequence). CDR3 nucleotides: TGCAGTGCTAGAGATTCCCCCCGACAGGCCTATGGCTACACCTTC. It specifies CSARDSPRQAYGYTF.

CDR3 protein: CASSATGQVSYTF. The CDR3 DNA reads TGTGCCAGCAGCGCGACGGGACAGGTTAGCTACACCTTC. The chain is built from TRBV6-1 and TRBJ1-2, with 8 bases aligning to TRBD1. V trimming: 6 bases; J trimming: 9 bases; junction bases outside the gene matches: 9. Germline V lookup: CDR1 MNHNS, CDR2 SASEGT. This CDR3 contains 13 residues.

V is TRBV27 and J is TRBJ1-2; 9 bases fit TRBD1. The V and J ends lost 4 bases and 8 bases, in that order; junction bases with no gene match: 5. The CDR3 loop spans 13 amino acids. Germline CDR1 reads MNHEY; CDR2 reads SMNVEV (reference sequence). As DNA, the CDR3 is TGTGCCAGCAGTTCCGGGGACAGGGAGGGCTACACCTTC. It translates to CASSSGDREGYTF.

This clonotype has at least ten counts. The V gene is TRBV3-1, the J gene TRBJ1-1, with D uncertain. Germline V gives CDR1 LGHDT, CDR2 YNNKEL (reference sequence). Trimming removed 3 bases at V and 0 bases at J, with 5 bases between. The CDR3 totals 13 residues. The CDR3 DNA is TGTGCCAGCAGCCACGGGGTGAACACTGAAGCTTTCTTT. It codes for CASSHGVNTEAFF.

The CDR3 spells CASSYFFGQPQHF. The CDR3 coding sequence is TGTGCCAGCAGTTACTTTTTCGGTCAGCCCCAGCATTTT. The chain combines TRBV27 with TRBJ1-5; D uncertain. The CDR3 loop spans 13 amino acids. Germline assignment: CDR1 MNHEY and CDR2 SMNVEV (reference sequence). Trimming left V 4 bases short and J 6 bases short, with 10 bases between.

This clonotype turned up a few times. This rearrangement joins TRBV3-1 to TRBJ1-4; D gene unclear. V was trimmed by 3 bases and J by 6 bases, leaving 17 bases between them. The germline V gene has CDR1 LGHDT and CDR2 YNNKEL (reference sequence). This CDR3 region has 16 residues. The CDR3 region has the DNA TGTGCCAGCAGCCATTTCTTCGGGAGAGGGCATGAAAAACTGTTTTTT. Translated, it gives CASSHFFGRGHEKLFF. Full variable domain (remainder filled in from reference TRBV3-1 and TRBJ1-4): DTAVSQTPKYLVTQMGNDKSIKCEQNLGHDTMYWYKQDSKKFLKIMFSYNNKELIINETVPNRFSPKSPDKAHLNLHINSLELGDSAVYFCASSHFFGRGHEKLFFGSGTQLSVL.

This clonotype occurred many times. The chain recombines TRBV10-3 with TRBJ1-1; a possible D gene is TRBD1 (5 bases). The CDR3 consists of 15 residues. Germline loops: CDR1 ENHRY, CDR2 SYGVKD. V lost 6 bases to trimming and J lost 3 bases, with 17 bases between them. The CDR3 is CAISVRDLGDTEAFF. In DNA form, the CDR3 reads TGTGCCATCAGCGTGCGGGACCTCGGGGACACTGAAGCTTTCTTT.

This clonotype was detected many times. The V and J genes are TRBV12-3 or TRBV12-4 and TRBJ1-2; D ambiguous. V dropped 3 bases and J dropped 0 bases, with 8 bases sitting between them. This CDR3 contains 14 residues. The CDR3 reads CASSFKPTNYGYTF. The CDR3 DNA follows: TGTGCCAGCAGTTTTAAACCGACTAACTATGGCTACACCTTC.

This clonotype showed up many times. This CDR3 is CASSYPGTSARETQYF. CDR3 coding DNA: TGTGCCAGCAGTTACCCAGGGACTAGCGCCCGAGAGACCCAGTACTTC. The genes are TRBV6-2 or TRBV6-3 and TRBJ2-5, with 10 bases lining up with TRBD2. V lost 2 bases, J lost 4 bases, and 7 bases stayed unmatched. The CDR3 is made up of 16 amino acids. The germline V gene encodes CDR1 MNHEY and CDR2 SVGEGT.

This sequence joins TRBV18 and TRBJ2-4, with no clear D. The CDR3 consists of 14 residues. The germline V gene encodes CDR1 KGHSH and CDR2 LQKENI. V shed 6 bases and J shed 2 bases, with 11 bases lying between them. DNA for the CDR3: TGTGCCAGCTCTTACAGCCGATCCAAAAACATTCAGTACTTC. Protein: CASSYSRSKNIQYF.

The chain uses TRBV6-1 and TRBJ1-4; D not resolved. The CDR3 sequence is 14 residues long. Trimming took 6 bases from V and 5 from J, leaving 13 bases between them. The germline V gene has CDR1 MNHNS and CDR2 SASEGT. CDR3 sequence (DNA): TGTGCCAGCAGCCGCACCTATGCGAATGAAAAACTGTTTTTT. Protein sequence: CASSRTYANEKLFF.